A selection of T cell receptor beta chains follows, all from one sample in a study of T-cell reconstitution after alpha-beta-depleted transplantation in children. One entry per CDR3 protein, called by TCRdb with MiXCR from the PCR reads. The sample consists of approximately 18,000 distinct CDR3 sequences, approximately 13% of them appearing once. The material was PBMCs, mostly from graft donor cells, obtained 60 days after TCRalphabeta/CD19-depleted stem cell transplant. These TCRs come from a female patient younger than 10 who had a stem cell transplant for congenital amegakaryocytic thrombocytopenia, so the T cells may come from the graft donor. Each CDR3 is given with its conserved first and last residue. A D gene is named only where the DNA matches it firmly. Size is omitted from some rows. Given values are once, few, many or a class for expanded clones.

j_gene: TRBJ2-7
d_gene: TRBD1
v_gene: TRBV28
abundance: many
CDR3aa: CASSLGTGAYEQYF
CDR3nt: TGTGCCAGCAGTCTCGGGACAGGGGCCTACGAGCAGTACTTC

j_gene: TRBJ2-5
d_gene: TRBD2
v_gene: TRBV20-1
abundance: many
CDR3aa: CSALAKRGYQETQYF
CDR3nt: TGCAGTGCCCTAGCCAAGCGGGGGTACCAAGAGACCCAGTACTTC

j_gene: TRBJ2-2
d_gene: TRBD2
v_gene: TRBV5-8
abundance: many
CDR3aa: CASSLGLAGVSGELFF
CDR3nt: TGTGCCAGCAGCTTGGGGCTAGCGGGAGTCTCCGGGGAGCTGTTTTTT

j_gene: TRBJ2-3
d_gene: TRBD2
v_gene: TRBV25-1
abundance: many
CDR3aa: CASSFTSSGSRGIDTQYF
CDR3nt: TGTGCCAGCAGTTTTACGAGTAGCGGGAGTCGTGGCATTGATACGCAGTATTTT

j_gene: TRBJ2-2
d_gene: .
v_gene: TRBV5-1
abundance: many
CDR3aa: CASSLGAANTGELFF
CDR3nt: TGCGCCAGCAGCTTGGGTGCGGCCAACACCGGGGAGCTGTTTTTT

j_gene: TRBJ2-5
d_gene: .
v_gene: TRBV5-1
abundance: many
CDR3aa: CASSLGPGAGTQYF
CDR3nt: TGCGCCAGCAGCTTGGGCCCAGGGGCAGGGACCCAGTACTTC

j_gene: TRBJ2-5
d_gene: TRBD2
v_gene: TRBV6-1
abundance: many
CDR3aa: CASSENPAGAETQYF
CDR3nt: TGTGCCAGCAGTGAAAATCCAGCGGGAGCGGAGACCCAGTACTTC

j_gene: TRBJ2-5
d_gene: .
v_gene: TRBV6-5
abundance: many
CDR3aa: CASSYSWTETQYF
CDR3nt: TGTGCCAGCAGTTACTCGTGGACAGAGACCCAGTACTTC

j_gene: TRBJ2-7
d_gene: TRBD2
v_gene: TRBV20-1
abundance: many
CDR3aa: CSAGDQGLPYEQYF
CDR3nt: TGCAGTGCTGGAGACCAGGGACTACCCTACGAGCAGTACTTC

j_gene: TRBJ2-3
d_gene: TRBD1
v_gene: TRBV6-1
abundance: many
CDR3aa: CASSEGQGATDTQYF
CDR3nt: TGTGCCAGCAGTGAAGGACAGGGGGCCACAGATACGCAGTATTTT

j_gene: TRBJ2-5
d_gene: .
v_gene: TRBV20-1
abundance: many
CDR3aa: CSARGQVRETQYF
CDR3nt: TGCAGTGCTAGAGGTCAGGTCCGGGAGACCCAGTACTTC

j_gene: TRBJ2-3
d_gene: .
v_gene: TRBV12-3/TRBV12-4
abundance: many
CDR3aa: CASRGYSGYTDTQYF
CDR3nt: TGTGCCAGCAGGGGATACAGCGGGTACACAGATACGCAGTATTTT

j_gene: TRBJ2-1
d_gene: TRBD2
v_gene: TRBV20-1
abundance: many
CDR3aa: CSARDKLAASPTYNEQFF
CDR3nt: TGCAGTGCTAGAGACAAACTAGCGGCTTCTCCAACGTACAATGAGCAGTTCTTC

j_gene: TRBJ2-1
d_gene: .
v_gene: TRBV20-1
abundance: many
CDR3aa: CSAEVADGYNEQFF
CDR3nt: TGCAGTGCTGAAGTAGCGGATGGGTACAATGAGCAGTTCTTC

j_gene: TRBJ2-3
d_gene: TRBD2
v_gene: TRBV3-1
abundance: many
CDR3aa: CASSQEWPAGASDTQYF
CDR3nt: TGTGCCAGCAGCCAAGAGTGGCCAGCGGGAGCGTCAGATACGCAGTATTTT

j_gene: TRBJ1-6
d_gene: .
v_gene: TRBV15
abundance: many
CDR3aa: CATSTPGANSPLHF
CDR3nt: TGTGCCACCAGCACGCCGGGAGCTAATTCACCCCTCCACTTT

j_gene: TRBJ1-2
d_gene: TRBD1
v_gene: TRBV20-1
abundance: many
CDR3aa: CSAREFAGTGNPYGYTF
CDR3nt: TGCAGTGCTAGAGAGTTTGCCGGGACAGGGAATCCCTATGGCTACACCTTC

j_gene: TRBJ1-3
d_gene: .
v_gene: TRBV4-2
abundance: many
CDR3aa: CASSQAPRSGNTIYF
CDR3nt: TGTGCCAGCAGCCAAGCACCCCGCTCTGGAAACACCATATATTTT

j_gene: TRBJ2-7
d_gene: TRBD2
v_gene: TRBV10-2
abundance: .
CDR3aa: CASRELAGGIHEQYF
CDR3nt: TGCGCCAGCAGGGAACTAGCGGGAGGTATCCACGAGCAGTACTTC

j_gene: TRBJ2-5
d_gene: TRBD2
v_gene: TRBV7-3
abundance: .
CDR3aa: CASSLGPASGIKETQYF
CDR3nt: TGTGCCAGCAGCTTAGGCCCTGCTAGCGGGATTAAAGAGACCCAGTACTTC

j_gene: TRBJ2-5
d_gene: .
v_gene: TRBV7-7
abundance: medium-sized
CDR3aa: CASSDTGWETQYF
CDR3nt: TGTGCCAGCAGCGATACAGGGTGGGAGACCCAGTACTTC

j_gene: TRBJ2-5
d_gene: TRBD2
v_gene: TRBV7-9
abundance: many
CDR3aa: CASSLREGLLLMETQYF
CDR3nt: TGTGCCAGCAGCTTGCGGGAGGGCCTATTGTTAATGGAGACCCAGTACTTC